This T cell receptor (beta chain) was sequenced for a study of response to subunit inactivated influenza vaccine. On this clonotype: What it recognizes is unknown.

V was pared by 5 bases and J by 7 bases, with 2 bases of the junction left unmatched. The CDR3 sequence is 13 residues long. The germline gives CDR1 SGHVS, CDR2 FQNEAQ. Via MiXCR, TCRdb re-called the RT-PCR reads, giving one row per CDR3 protein. This table holds around 500,000 distinct CDR3 sequences, approximately 11% found once. Overall study results and limits: Authors suggested seasonal influenza vaccinations each recruit few new T cells.

The TCR sequence derives from a man in his fifties or sixties who received an inactivated influenza vaccine. Material: PBMCs from blood, obtained roughly 46 days after vaccination. The chain joins TRBV7-8 to TRBJ2-1, with 10 bases fitting TRBD2. The CDR3 spells CASSLSGRNEQFF. Here the CDR3 DNA reads TGTGCCAGCAGCCTTAGCGGGAGGAATGAGCAGTTCTTC.